The TCR beta chain described here comes from a study of shared clonotypes between healthy human individuals. Overall study context: Three plates each covered CD4 naive and memory; CD8 naive two, CD8 memory one. Points from the study as a whole: Generation probabilities of non-shared clonotypes were lower (relative to those shared by all four donors).

Measured with immunoSEQ multiplex PCR; TCRdb has only the in-frame clones, and not every one. The sample holds around 2.3 million clones; approximately 94% are singletons and the top ten take about 0.13%. This CDR3 comprises 14 residues. From germline, CDR1 is LGHNA and CDR2 YNFKEQ. As concerns this clone: Its antigen is as yet unknown. At one boundary the junction diverges from the germline segment, which might be a read error.

The source material was naive CD4+ T cells sorted from blood. Subset noted: CD45RA+ positively selected. This TCR came from a young man in good health. The V and J genes are TRBV4-2 and TRBJ1-4, with 7 positions matching TRBD1. The CDR3 is CASSEELDREKLFF. DNA of the CDR3: TGTGCCAGCAGCGAAGAACTGGACAGGGAAAAACTGTTTTTT.